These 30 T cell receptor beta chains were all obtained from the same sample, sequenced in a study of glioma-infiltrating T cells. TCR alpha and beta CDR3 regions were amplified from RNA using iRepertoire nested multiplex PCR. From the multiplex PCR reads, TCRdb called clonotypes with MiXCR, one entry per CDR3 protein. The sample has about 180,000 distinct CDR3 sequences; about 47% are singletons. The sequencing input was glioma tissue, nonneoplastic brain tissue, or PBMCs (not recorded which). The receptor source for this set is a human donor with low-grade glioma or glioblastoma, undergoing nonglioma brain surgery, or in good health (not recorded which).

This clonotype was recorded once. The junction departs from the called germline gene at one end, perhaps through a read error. CDR3 residues: CASSPPLEETKYF. The CDR3 bases are TGTGCCAGCAGCCCCCCCCTGGAAGAGACCAAGTACTTC. V is TRBV11-2 and J is TRBJ2-5; D uncertain. Germline CDR1 is SGHAT and CDR2 is FQNNGV. The CDR3 is 13 residues long.

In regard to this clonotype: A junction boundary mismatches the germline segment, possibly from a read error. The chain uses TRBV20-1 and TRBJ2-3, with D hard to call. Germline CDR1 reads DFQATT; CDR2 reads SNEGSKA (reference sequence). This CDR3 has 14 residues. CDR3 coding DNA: TGCAGTGTCGTGGATTCAAAAGGCACAGATACGGAGTATTTT. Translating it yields CSVVDSKGTDTEYF.

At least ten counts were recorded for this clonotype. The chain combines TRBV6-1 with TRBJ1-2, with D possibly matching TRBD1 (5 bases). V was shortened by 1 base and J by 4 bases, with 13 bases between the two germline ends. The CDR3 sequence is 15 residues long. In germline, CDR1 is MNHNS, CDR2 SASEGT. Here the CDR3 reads CASSEDQGSVYGYTF. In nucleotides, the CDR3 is TGTGCCAGCAGTGAAGATCAGGGTTCGGTCTATGGCTACACCTTC.

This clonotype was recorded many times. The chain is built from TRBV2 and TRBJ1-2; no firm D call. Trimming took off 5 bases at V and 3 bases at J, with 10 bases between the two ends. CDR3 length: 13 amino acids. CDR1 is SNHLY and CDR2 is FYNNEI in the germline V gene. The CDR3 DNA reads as TGTGCCAGCAGTTTCAACCGGGACTATGGCTACACCTTC. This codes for CASSFNRDYGYTF.

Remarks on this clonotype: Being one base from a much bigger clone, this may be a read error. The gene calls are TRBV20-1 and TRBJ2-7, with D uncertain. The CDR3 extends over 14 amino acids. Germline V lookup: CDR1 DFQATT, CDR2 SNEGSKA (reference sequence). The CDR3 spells CSARTSSGSYEHYF. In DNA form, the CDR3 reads TGCAGTGCTAGAACCTCTTCGGGCTCCTACGAGCATTACTTC.

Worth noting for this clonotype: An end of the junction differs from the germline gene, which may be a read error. CDR3 nucleotide sequence: TGCAGTGCCGAGCCAGCGGGAGGAGGAGAGACCAAGTACTTC. Translation gives CSAEPAGGGETKYF. This chain uses TRBV20-1 with TRBJ2-5; TRBD2 agrees at 9 bases. This CDR3 contains 14 residues. Germline-derived CDR1 and CDR2 are DFQATT and SNEGSKA (reference sequence).

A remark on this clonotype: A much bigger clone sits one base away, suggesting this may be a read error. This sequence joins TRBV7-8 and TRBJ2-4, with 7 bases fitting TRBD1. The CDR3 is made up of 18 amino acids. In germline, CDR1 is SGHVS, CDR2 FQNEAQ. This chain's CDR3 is CASSKGTVGVEAKNIKYF. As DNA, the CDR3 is TGTGCCAGCAGCAAAGGGACAGTTGGGGTCGAAGCCAAAAACATTAAGTACTTC.

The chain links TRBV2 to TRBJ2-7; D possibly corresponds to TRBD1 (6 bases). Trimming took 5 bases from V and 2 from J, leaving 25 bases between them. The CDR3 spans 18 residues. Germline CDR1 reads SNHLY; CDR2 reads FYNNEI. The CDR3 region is CASSSRTATGTLPYEQYF. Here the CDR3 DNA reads TGTGCCAGCAGTTCTCGGACAGCCACCGGGACCTTGCCCTACGAGCAGTACTTC.

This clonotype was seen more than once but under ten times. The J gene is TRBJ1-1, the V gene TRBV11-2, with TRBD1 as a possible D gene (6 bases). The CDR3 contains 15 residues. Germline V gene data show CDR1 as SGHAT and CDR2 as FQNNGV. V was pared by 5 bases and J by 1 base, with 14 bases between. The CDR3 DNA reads TGTGCCAGCAGCGAAACCCAGACAGGGAACACTGAAGCTTTCTTT. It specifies CASSETQTGNTEAFF.

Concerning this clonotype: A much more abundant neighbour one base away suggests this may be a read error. The CDR3 DNA reads TGTGCCAGCAGCTTCGCACACGGCACAAATACGCAGTATTTT. Translated: CASSFAHGTNTQYF. The V and J genes are TRBV7-9 and TRBJ2-3, with D uncertain. CDR1 and CDR2 from the germline V gene are SEHNR and FQNEAQ (reference sequence). The CDR3 runs 14 residues. Full variable domain (outside the CDR3, taken from reference TRBV7-9 and TRBJ2-3): DTGVSQNPRHKITKRGQNVTFRCDPISEHNRLYWYRQTLGQGPEFLTYFQNEAQLEKSRLLSDRFSAERPKGSFSTLEIQRTEQGDSAMYLCASSFAHGTNTQYFGPGTRLTVL.

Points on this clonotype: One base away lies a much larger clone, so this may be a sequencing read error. The CDR3: CASRRQQLAFF. Written as DNA, the CDR3 is TGTGCCAGCAGGCGACAGCAACTGGCTTTCTTT. J is TRBJ1-1 and V is TRBV3-1; D possibly corresponds to TRBD1 (5 bases). Per the germline V gene, CDR1 is LGHDT and CDR2 is YNNKEL (reference sequence). This CDR3 region has 11 residues. V gave up 6 bases and J gave up 11 bases, with 13 bases separating them.

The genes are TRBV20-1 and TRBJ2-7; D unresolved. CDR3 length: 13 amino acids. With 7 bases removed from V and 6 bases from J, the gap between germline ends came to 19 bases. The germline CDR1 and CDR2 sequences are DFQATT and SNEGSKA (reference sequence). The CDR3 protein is CSGSTARNSEQYF. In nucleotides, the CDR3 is TGCAGTGGTAGTACGGCTAGGAATTCCGAGCAGTACTTC.

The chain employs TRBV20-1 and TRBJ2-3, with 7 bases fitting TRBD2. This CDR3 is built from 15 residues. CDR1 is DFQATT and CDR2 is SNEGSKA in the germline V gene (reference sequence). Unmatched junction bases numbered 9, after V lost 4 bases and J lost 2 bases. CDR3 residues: CSATEVTSYTDTQYF. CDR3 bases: TGCAGTGCTACAGAGGTGACTAGCTACACAGATACGCAGTATTTT.

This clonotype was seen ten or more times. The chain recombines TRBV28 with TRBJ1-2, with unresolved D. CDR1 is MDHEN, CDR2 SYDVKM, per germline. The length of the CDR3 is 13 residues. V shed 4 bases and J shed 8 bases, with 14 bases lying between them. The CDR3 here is CASSSGILRGYTF. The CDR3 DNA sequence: TGTGCCAGCAGTTCGGGCATTCTTCGCGGCTACACCTTC.

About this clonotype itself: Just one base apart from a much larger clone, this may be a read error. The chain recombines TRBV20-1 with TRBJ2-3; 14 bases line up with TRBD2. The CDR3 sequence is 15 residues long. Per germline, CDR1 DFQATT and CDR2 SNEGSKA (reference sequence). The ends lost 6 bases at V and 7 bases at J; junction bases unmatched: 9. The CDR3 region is CSAPGLAGAYYTQYF. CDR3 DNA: TGCAGTGCCCCGGGACTAGCGGGAGCCTACTATACGCAGTATTTT.

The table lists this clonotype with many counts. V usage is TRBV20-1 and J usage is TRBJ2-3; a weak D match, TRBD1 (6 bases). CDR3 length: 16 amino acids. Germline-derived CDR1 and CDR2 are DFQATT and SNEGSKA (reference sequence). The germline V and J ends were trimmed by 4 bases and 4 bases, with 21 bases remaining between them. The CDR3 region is CSATAQQGWVADTQYF. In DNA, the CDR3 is TGCAGTGCTACAGCCCAACAGGGATGGGTGGCAGATACGCAGTATTTT.

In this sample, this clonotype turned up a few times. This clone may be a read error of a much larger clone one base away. CDR3 amino acids: CASDSNPSYNDQFF. The CDR3 region has the DNA TGTGCCAGCGACAGTAACCCCTCCTACAATGATCAGTTCTTC. The chain links TRBV28 to TRBJ2-1; possibly TRBD1 for D (5 bases). From germline, CDR1 is MDHEN and CDR2 SYDVKM. CDR3 length: 14 amino acids.

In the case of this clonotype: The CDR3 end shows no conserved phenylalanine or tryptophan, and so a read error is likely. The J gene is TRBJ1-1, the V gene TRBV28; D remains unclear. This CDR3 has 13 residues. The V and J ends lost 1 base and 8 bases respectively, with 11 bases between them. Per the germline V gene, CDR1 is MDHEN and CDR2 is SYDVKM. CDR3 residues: CASSLSRVREAFL. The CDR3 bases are TGTGCCAGCAGTTTATCAAGGGTCAGGGAAGCTTTCCTT.

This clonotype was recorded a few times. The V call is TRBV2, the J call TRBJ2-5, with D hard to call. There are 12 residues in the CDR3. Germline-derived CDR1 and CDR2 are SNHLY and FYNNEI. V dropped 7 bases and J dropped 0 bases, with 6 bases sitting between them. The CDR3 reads CASKEDQETQYF. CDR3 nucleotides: TGTGCCAGCAAGGAAGACCAAGAGACCCAGTACTTC.

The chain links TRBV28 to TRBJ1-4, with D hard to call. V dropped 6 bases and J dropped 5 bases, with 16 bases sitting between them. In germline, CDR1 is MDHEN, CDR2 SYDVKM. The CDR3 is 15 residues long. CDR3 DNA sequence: TGTGCCAGCAGACAACGGTACACCCTCAATGAAAAACTGTTTTTT. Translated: CASRQRYTLNEKLFF.

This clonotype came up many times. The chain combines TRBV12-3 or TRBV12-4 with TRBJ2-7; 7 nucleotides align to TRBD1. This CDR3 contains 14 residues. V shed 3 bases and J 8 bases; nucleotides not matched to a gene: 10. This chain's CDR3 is CASSLVGQALKQYF. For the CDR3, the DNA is TGTGCCAGCAGTTTGGTAGGACAGGCCTTGAAGCAGTACTTC.

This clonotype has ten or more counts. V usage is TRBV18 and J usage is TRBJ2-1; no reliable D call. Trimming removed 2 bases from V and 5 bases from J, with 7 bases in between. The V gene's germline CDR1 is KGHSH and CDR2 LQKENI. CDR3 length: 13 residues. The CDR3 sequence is CASSPNYNNEQFF. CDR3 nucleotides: TGTGCCAGCTCACCAAACTACAACAATGAGCAGTTCTTC.

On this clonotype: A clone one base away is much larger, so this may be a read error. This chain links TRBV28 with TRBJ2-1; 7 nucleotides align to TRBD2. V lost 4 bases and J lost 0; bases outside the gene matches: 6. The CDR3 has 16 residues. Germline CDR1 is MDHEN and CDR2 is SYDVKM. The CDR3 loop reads CASSSSSGSSYNEQFF. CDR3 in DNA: TGTGCCAGCAGTTCCTCTAGCGGAAGCTCCTACAATGAGCAGTTCTTC. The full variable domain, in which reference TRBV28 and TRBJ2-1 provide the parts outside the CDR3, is DVKVTQSSRYLVKRTGEKVFLECVQDMDHENMFWYRQDPGLGLRLIYFSYDVKMKEKGDIPEGYSVSREKKERFSLILESASTNQTSMYLCASSSSSGSSYNEQFFGPGTRLTVL.

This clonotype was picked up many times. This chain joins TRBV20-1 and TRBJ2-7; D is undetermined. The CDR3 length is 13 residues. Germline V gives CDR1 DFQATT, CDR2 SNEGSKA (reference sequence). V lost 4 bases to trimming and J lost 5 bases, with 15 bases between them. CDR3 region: CSATRLYSHEQYF. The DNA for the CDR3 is TGCAGTGCTACCAGACTCTATAGCCACGAGCAGTACTTC.

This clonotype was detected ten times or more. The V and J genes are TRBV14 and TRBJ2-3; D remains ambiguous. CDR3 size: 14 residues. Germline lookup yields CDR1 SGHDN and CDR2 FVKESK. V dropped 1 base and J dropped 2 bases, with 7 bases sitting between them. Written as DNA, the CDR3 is TGTGCCAGCAGCCAAGGACTCGTCACAGATACGCAGTATTTT. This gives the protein CASSQGLVTDTQYF.

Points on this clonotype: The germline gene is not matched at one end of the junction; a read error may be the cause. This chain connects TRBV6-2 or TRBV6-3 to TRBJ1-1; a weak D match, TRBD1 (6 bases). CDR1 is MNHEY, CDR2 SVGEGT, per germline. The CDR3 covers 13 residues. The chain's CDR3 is CASRPREQGYTLF. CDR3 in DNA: TGTGCCAGCAGGCCCCGGGAACAGGGTTATACTTTATTC.

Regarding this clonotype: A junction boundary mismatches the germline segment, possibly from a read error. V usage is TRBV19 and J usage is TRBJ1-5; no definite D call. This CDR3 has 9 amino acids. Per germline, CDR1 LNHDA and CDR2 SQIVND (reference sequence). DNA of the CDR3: TGTGCCACAGGTCAGACCCAGCATTTT. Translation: CATGQTQHF.

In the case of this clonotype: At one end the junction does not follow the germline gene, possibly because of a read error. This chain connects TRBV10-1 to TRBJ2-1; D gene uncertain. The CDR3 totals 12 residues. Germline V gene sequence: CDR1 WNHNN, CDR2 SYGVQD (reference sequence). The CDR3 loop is CASSSVPNEKFF. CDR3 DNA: TGCGCCAGCAGTAGCGTACCCAATGAGAAGTTCTTC.

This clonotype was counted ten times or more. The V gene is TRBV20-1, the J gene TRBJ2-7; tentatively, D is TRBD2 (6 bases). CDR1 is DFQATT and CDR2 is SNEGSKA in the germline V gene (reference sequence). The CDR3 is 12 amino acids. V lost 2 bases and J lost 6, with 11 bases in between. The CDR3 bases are TGCAGTGCTAGAATGGCGCGGGGCGAGCAGTACTTC. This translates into CSARMARGEQYF.

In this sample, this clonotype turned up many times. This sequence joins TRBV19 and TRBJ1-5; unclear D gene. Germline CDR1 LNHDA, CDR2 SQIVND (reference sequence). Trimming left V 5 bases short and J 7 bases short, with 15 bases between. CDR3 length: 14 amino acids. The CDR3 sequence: CASSVIAGEQPQHF. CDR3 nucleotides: TGTGCCAGTAGTGTGATCGCCGGTGAACAGCCCCAGCATTTT.